This T cell receptor beta chain was sequenced for a study of blood T cells in healthy people across ages. The CDR3 totals 14 residues. V gave up 0 bases and J gave up 8 bases, with 9 bases separating them. The germline V gene has CDR1 SGHRS and CDR2 YFSETQ. Next came a second PCR, run for about 6 to 11 cycles, which used a sample-barcoded 5' primer along with a J-beta primer mix. TCRdb ran MiXCR on the 5' RACE reads and lists one entry per CDR3 protein. The sample yields fewer than 1 million distinct CDR3 sequences, under 45% seen once. Healthy Caucasian individuals from Russia aged roughly 6 to 100 were enrolled as donors. Samples each yielded at least 5 micrograms of total RNA.

The rearrangement uses TRBV5-1 and TRBJ1-6; maybe TRBD1 (5 bases). The sample was blood. The receptor was derived from a man aged 60 to 75 in good health. DNA of the CDR3: TGCGCCAGCAGCTTGGAGGGGTCCTATTCACCCCTCCACTTT. Translating gives CASSLEGSYSPLHF.